This T cell receptor beta chain was identified during a study of Japanese encephalitis immunity and Zika vaccine responses (dated by TCRdb to the early 2020s). Background for the entire study: Included participants received three 5.0 ug doses of alum-adjuvanted ZPIV at weeks 0, 4 and 28. Roughly twelve participants were given two doses of JEV vaccine (IXIARO) 28 days apart, two to three months before the first ZPIV dose. ZIKV peptides were 15-mers overlapping by 11 residues, selected for NetMHCpan/NetMHCII-predicted epitopes with affinity below 50 nM. About six representative participants per pre-vaccination group were picked for TCR sequencing, using samples from week 52 and from week 0, the point after pre-vaccination but before ZPIV. The study tested whether CD4 T cell responses to the Zika vaccine were shaped by prior Japanese encephalitis virus (JEV) or yellow fever virus (YFV) vaccination. Stimulations used ZIKV structural-protein peptide pools split into flavivirus-conserved and non-conserved sets, or JEV or YFV peptides matching the pre-vaccination. One dose of YFV vaccine (YF-VAX) was administered before ZPIV to about 12 participants, and 9 or 10 participants were flavivirus-naive. TCR repertoires were also analyzed from three flavivirus-naive individuals at weeks 2, 6 and 52 after starting ZPIV vaccination. The investigation overall reported the following: Peptide-pool deconvolution was not performed because of sample size limitations, and consequently the individual peptides driving cross-reactive responses were not identified. In JEV-pre-vaccinated donors, the repertoire richness of CD4 T cells responding to conserved ZIKV epitopes dropped significantly after ZPIV. CD8 T cell responses to ZIKV peptide pools were of very low magnitude and seen in only a few individuals. Samples clustered by participant with no similarity between individuals, suggesting no public TCRs were detected. The analysis covered only a subset of trial participants who had three doses and adequate samples, rather than the whole vaccinated cohort. JEV-pre-vaccinated donors showed higher repertoire similarity across time-points and stimulations than YFV-pre-vaccinated donors, indicating more clonotypes common to ZIKV and JEV stimulation.

After labeling with CellTrace CFSE, PBMCs were cultured for 5 to 6 days in RPMI containing 8% human serum along with peptide pools, each at 1 ug/mL. On a BD FACSAria, proliferating CD4 T cells were sorted without fixation as live CD56-CD19-CD16-CD3+CD4+ CFSE-low cells. Enrolled adults were healthy and were found to be seronegative for ZIKV, JEV, YFV, DENV and WNV by microneutralization screening. The samples were drawn from a phase 1 trial of an alum-adjuvanted Zika purified-inactivated virus (ZPIV) vaccine that was randomized, double-blinded and placebo-controlled. Peripheral blood mononuclear cells were isolated by standard procedure and were kept frozen in liquid nitrogen until use. This clonotype qualifies as large (0.1 to 1%). Per-nucleotide qualities are absent, and no much larger clonotype sits a single base away. The library was made by 5' RACE. Before sequencing, the TCRbeta libraries were pooled in amounts proportional to the number of cells sorted for each library. RNAzol RT was used to extract total RNA from the sorted cells, and cDNA was then synthesized using an oligo(dT) primer together with a template-switching oligo. The TCRbeta V-CDR3-J region was amplified by PCR with Kapa HiFi between a SMARTer oligo primer and a TCRbeta constant-region primer. A second PCR added Illumina adaptors and sample-specific index barcodes, with HighPrep bead cleanup and Bioanalyzer confirmation of a roughly 650 bp band. Libraries were sequenced on an Illumina MiSeq with 2x151 bp paired-end reads. Concerning the study's data processing: Reads were demultiplexed with an in-house Java program, and TCRbeta annotations were assigned and clonotypes were counted with MiXCR. Repertoire overlap was measured with Morisita-Horn indices from the R package vegan, along with UPGMA clustering and Circos plots of recurring clonotypes. Shannon diversity and richness were normalized to the maximum possible value based on input cell numbers, so that values between 0 and 1 were obtained. MUSCLE was used to align CDR3beta sequences, SeqinR to compute distances, and R to plot multidimensional scaling. In TCRdb, the public reads were trimmed at Q25 with fastp and aligned with MiXCR, with productive beta chains retained. When rows share a CDR3 protein, they turn into one entry using the most common DNA and genes. TCRdb, rather than the study authors, made the V and J calls. A total of about 340 distinct CDR3 sequences appear in this sample, about 1% of them only once. Roughly 35% of the sample comes from the top ten.

The TCR comes from an adult woman who received an inactivated Zika virus vaccine. Sequencing used antigen-activated CD4+ T cells from blood, cultured, obtained during a Zika inactivated vaccine study.

The DNA reads as follows: TGTGCCAGCAGCTTGGACGGTATTAGCAATCAGCCCCAGCATTTT. Its protein product is CASSLDGISNQPQHF. The rearranged chain carries TRBV5-5 and TRBJ1-5, with the D gene too uncertain to name. The CDR1 and CDR2 encoded by the germline V gene (reference sequence) are SGHKS and YYEKEE. Spanning cysteine to phenylalanine, the CDR3 consists of 15 amino acids. This entry keeps only the CDR3 DNA: 45 bases, framed from base 1. The junction shows trimming of 0 bases on V and 0 bases on J, plus 7 bases between the germline ends.